The rows below give T cell receptor beta chains drawn from one sample of a study of blood T cell repertoires in COVID-19. TCRdb's copy holds only in-frame clones and misses some; the assay was immunoSEQ multiplex PCR. Among approximately 140,000 clones listed, less than 90% were seen once. The specimen sequenced was PBMCs or T cells enriched from blood (not recorded which). The receptors originated from a man in his forties or fifties with acute COVID-19. Both conserved end residues are trimmed from each CDR3. Each record gives: V gene, clone size, D gene, CDR3 protein. A D gene is named only where the DNA matches it firmly. Size is omitted from some rows. Given values are once, few, many or a class for expanded clones.

v_call: TRBV19; clone_size: .; d_call: TRBD1; cdr3_aa: ASSTTGGSYEQY
v_call: TRBV5-1; clone_size: .; d_call: TRBD1; cdr3_aa: ASSLLSGGIPYGYT
v_call: TRBV7-9; clone_size: .; d_call: .; cdr3_aa: ASSLRFDGRETEAF
v_call: TRBV19; clone_size: .; d_call: .; cdr3_aa: ASSTITGTTNSPLH
v_call: TRBV27; clone_size: .; d_call: TRBD2; cdr3_aa: ASSPLAGGADTQY
v_call: TRBV7-2; clone_size: .; d_call: .; cdr3_aa: ASSPGLRVDTQY
v_call: TRBV5-6; clone_size: .; d_call: .; cdr3_aa: ASSLRVFSYGYT
v_call: TRBV15; clone_size: .; d_call: TRBD2; cdr3_aa: ATSNLRGTSGSGEQF
v_call: TRBV30; clone_size: .; d_call: .; cdr3_aa: AWSVGERTEAF
v_call: TRBV7-2; clone_size: .; d_call: TRBD1; cdr3_aa: ASSPTGGGSYEQY
v_call: TRBV4-3; clone_size: .; d_call: TRBD2; cdr3_aa: ASSQDWPGTTYEQY
v_call: TRBV6-2/TRBV6-3; clone_size: few; d_call: .; cdr3_aa: ASSYLYEQY
v_call: TRBV5-1; clone_size: .; d_call: .; cdr3_aa: ASSPRGSGNTGELF
v_call: TRBV27; clone_size: .; d_call: TRBD1; cdr3_aa: ASRGTAIATNEKLF
v_call: TRBV7-9; clone_size: .; d_call: .; cdr3_aa: ASSLRERKGYT
v_call: TRBV5-1; clone_size: .; d_call: TRBD1; cdr3_aa: ASSLVTGGTETQY
v_call: TRBV11-2; clone_size: .; d_call: TRBD2; cdr3_aa: ASSSGTSGGNEQF
v_call: TRBV6-5; clone_size: .; d_call: .; cdr3_aa: AVFRGLSGYT
v_call: TRBV5-1; clone_size: .; d_call: TRBD2; cdr3_aa: ASSLEGGTSGDPDTQY
v_call: TRBV10-3; clone_size: .; d_call: TRBD2; cdr3_aa: AITERESTDTQY
v_call: TRBV7-9; clone_size: once; d_call: .; cdr3_aa: ASSPRRGGDNEQF
v_call: TRBV14; clone_size: .; d_call: TRBD1; cdr3_aa: ASSLLGQGQETQY
v_call: TRBV7-8; clone_size: .; d_call: .; cdr3_aa: ASSQGIEGYNSPLH
v_call: TRBV7-2; clone_size: once; d_call: .; cdr3_aa: ASSLGEGVRHGYT
v_call: TRBV5-1; clone_size: many; d_call: TRBD2; cdr3_aa: ASSISGPSSYEQY
v_call: TRBV28; clone_size: .; d_call: TRBD1; cdr3_aa: ASSLQGVGNQPQH
v_call: TRBV19; clone_size: once; d_call: .; cdr3_aa: ASSTSQVETQY
v_call: TRBV5-4; clone_size: .; d_call: TRBD1; cdr3_aa: ASSGRDRATDTQY
v_call: TRBV4-2; clone_size: .; d_call: .; cdr3_aa: ASRVTGGPGEQY
v_call: TRBV19; clone_size: .; d_call: .; cdr3_aa: ASTAPGARNEQF
v_call: TRBV4-3; clone_size: .; d_call: TRBD2; cdr3_aa: ASSQLTSGSTDTQY
v_call: TRBV28; clone_size: .; d_call: TRBD1; cdr3_aa: ASTPGGEDQPQH
v_call: TRBV5-4; clone_size: .; d_call: TRBD2; cdr3_aa: ASSLSGRQNEQF
v_call: TRBV28; clone_size: .; d_call: .; cdr3_aa: ASSSSRRANYGYT
v_call: TRBV5-8; clone_size: few; d_call: .; cdr3_aa: ASSLLRNQPQH
v_call: TRBV4-3; clone_size: few; d_call: .; cdr3_aa: ASSQDAGAFSGNTIY
v_call: TRBV27; clone_size: once; d_call: .; cdr3_aa: ASSLSGRLSTDTQY
v_call: TRBV3-1/TRBV3-2; clone_size: .; d_call: TRBD1; cdr3_aa: ASSPSDRRIPIRNEQF
v_call: TRBV2; clone_size: .; d_call: TRBD1; cdr3_aa: ASTQGGQGALGTEAF
v_call: TRBV27; clone_size: .; d_call: TRBD2; cdr3_aa: ASSSSSSGRDRAFEQF
v_call: TRBV7-9; clone_size: .; d_call: .; cdr3_aa: ASSPTVAGRYEQY
v_call: TRBV9; clone_size: .; d_call: TRBD1; cdr3_aa: ASSAGGAREKLF
v_call: TRBV28; clone_size: .; d_call: .; cdr3_aa: ASSSPFGGRYEQY
v_call: TRBV7-2; clone_size: few; d_call: .; cdr3_aa: ASSSDRGFEAF
v_call: TRBV4-3; clone_size: .; d_call: TRBD1; cdr3_aa: ASSQDRGQGLGEQF
v_call: TRBV9; clone_size: .; d_call: .; cdr3_aa: ASSAGASNYGYT
v_call: TRBV25-1; clone_size: .; d_call: .; cdr3_aa: ASSEQAYEQY
v_call: TRBV12-2; clone_size: .; d_call: .; cdr3_aa: ASRLLGRRSSGNTIY
v_call: TRBV5-1; clone_size: .; d_call: .; cdr3_aa: ASSLDGSNQPQH
v_call: TRBV15; clone_size: .; d_call: TRBD2; cdr3_aa: ATSRGLAANTGELF
v_call: TRBV5-1; clone_size: .; d_call: .; cdr3_aa: ASSLALGLSSYNEQF
v_call: TRBV5-5; clone_size: .; d_call: .; cdr3_aa: ASSPSRGENSPLH
v_call: TRBV6-6; clone_size: .; d_call: .; cdr3_aa: ASSYISGISGNTIY
v_call: TRBV30; clone_size: .; d_call: TRBD1; cdr3_aa: ALTGLGELF
v_call: TRBV6-5; clone_size: .; d_call: TRBD1; cdr3_aa: ASRLETGAYEQY